This T cell receptor (beta chain) was identified during a study of blood T cell repertoires in COVID-19. About the research overall: Some COVID-19 samples were acute and others convalescent; all came from the United States, Italy and Spain.

In the authors' methods: Amplification from reference gene primers served as the basis for estimated nucleated cell counts. Measured with immunoSEQ multiplex PCR; TCRdb has only the in-frame clones, and not every one. V and J calls and clone size are copied from that table; D and trimming were computed from the DNA. The repertoire holds around 120,000 clones, with more than 60% as singletons. The junction had 5 bases not matched to a gene; V was cut back by 7 bases and J by 3 bases. Germline-derived CDR1 and CDR2 are MNHEY and SVGAGI. The CDR3 is 14 residues long. Sample: peripheral blood. The gene calls are TRBV6-5 and TRBJ2-7; TRBD1 matches 11 bases. This receptor was taken from a man in his sixties or seventies with acute or convalescent COVID-19. The CDR3 DNA is TGTGCCAGCAACCCCGGGACAGGGGGCTACGAGCAGTACTTC. This sequence encodes CASNPGTGGYEQYF.